This T cell receptor (beta chain) comes out of a study of human T cells and chemical hapten exposure (dated by TCRdb to the early 2020s). Study-level background: For sensitization, 2% DPC in acetone was applied to a 2 cm by 2 cm area of upper inner arm skin. Nearly 30 alopecia patients gave blood for TCR sequencing at one to four time points (pre-sensitization, 2, 6 and 24 weeks). Libraries were combined into a pool for sequencing, and differences in TCR yield between samples came mainly from small differences in library volumes within the pool. Blood samples were taken from patients before sensitization (week 0) and at 2, 6 and about 24 weeks after DPC sensitization. Patch testing was performed on the upper back with Finn chambers containing 0.01% DPC, and the patch tests were scored after 6 days according to International Contact Dermatitis Research Group standards. Patients additionally received weekly therapeutic DPC doses to the scalp throughout the roughly 25-week study period. The patient cohort, mostly female, included alopecia areata with under or over 50% scalp involvement, alopecia totalis and alopecia universalis. This study followed changes in the peripheral blood TCR repertoire in vivo during primary and secondary sensitization of alopecia patients to the hapten diphenylcyclopropenone (DPC). General study outcomes and caveats: A positive correlation was found between the number of PT1 expanded TCRs and patch test score, with significance reached at thresholds 8, 16 and 32 but not 4. After repeated subsampling, changes were observed in the strength of the expansion versus patch-test correlation and in the threshold at which the correlation became significant. DPC sensitization did not change how many TCRs were above 1 in 1000 frequency, and no evidence was found of alterations in global repertoire structure. Significantly more large CDR3 similarity clusters were formed by expanded TCRs than by pre-sensitization or healthy control sets, consistent with antigen-driven responses. All patients had alopecia, a presumed autoimmune disease, so their immune response might differ from that of healthy individuals.

The time point tag for this specimen amounts to: pre-sensitization, week 0. Reading the label with the study, this specimen's treatment or condition is: therapeutic diphenylcyclopropenone sensitization with weekly scalp DPC. Blood at each patch-test visit was drawn before the patch test was applied. Patients were eligible if aged 18 to 70, diagnosed with alopecia and judged suitable for DPC therapy, and pregnant patients were excluded. Unfractionated whole blood was collected in Tempus Blood RNA tubes, and total RNA was extracted from that blood. Receptor libraries were prepared by RACE. Instrument used: NextSeq 500. During library preparation, unique molecular identifiers were attached to individual cDNA molecules so that TCRs could be counted quantitatively and reproducibly. Each blood RNA sample was used to sequence both TCR alpha and TCR beta chains. Under the source paper's analysis protocol: Samples had a median of roughly 87,000 TCRs, with a range from roughly 20,000 to 690,600. V, J and CDR3 annotation of the TCR reads was carried out using the Decombinator software suite. For PS versus PT1 abundance plots, all samples were subsampled to the same number of TCRs (28,000). Expanded TCRs were defined as absent before sensitization and observed at least eight times at the 2-week time point. TCRdb took the public reads, trimmed them with fastp at Q25, ran MiXCR for clone calling and kept in-frame beta chains. A single entry per CDR3 protein holds the most common genes and DNA from its merged rows. The V and J calls reflect TCRdb's pipeline rather than the authors' work. The sample data list fewer than 300,000 distinct CDR3 sequences, and around 7% of these were observed just once. The top ten clonotypes cover around 1.2% of the sample.

This clonotype was seen ten or more times. Its cognate antigen has yet to be identified. Base-call qualities are not available, and no considerably larger clone is one nucleotide away. The receptor was isolated from a man between 18 and 29 years old with alopecia areata. Some clones in this sample may be carry-over from other donors' samples. Sequences were derived from whole blood, sampled in connection with sensitization to the hapten diphenylcyclopropenone (DPC).

The CDR3 in this case is CASSQPGQGNEKLFF. Here is the DNA: TGTGCCAGCAGCCAGCCGGGACAGGGTAATGAAAAACTGTTTTTT. Rearrangement joined TRBV4-2 to TRBJ1-4; 9 nucleotides in the junction match TRBD1. The germline V end is reduced by 3 bases and the J end by 4 bases; junction bases left unmatched: 3. The CDR3 sequence holds 15 residues, the cysteine and phenylalanine included. The kept DNA is CDR3 alone, 45 bases in frame from the first base. The germline V gene provides CDR1 LGHNA and CDR2 YNFKEQ.